These 5 T cell receptor beta chains share one sample of origin, sequenced in a study of blood T cell repertoires in COVID-19. The protocol was immunoSEQ multiplex PCR, while the TCRdb copy is restricted to in-frame clones and leaves out a portion. The sample lists roughly 80,000 clones; roughly 91% were seen once. The sample consisted of peripheral blood. These receptors all stem from a woman aged 45 to 65 in a cohort sampled during active COVID-19.

The CDR3 spells CASRRVNEAFF. The CDR3 DNA sequence: TGTGCCAGCAGGAGGGTTAATGAAGCTTTCTTT. This chain uses TRBV12-3 or TRBV12-4 with TRBJ1-1, with D unclear. V was trimmed by 6 bases and J by 7 bases, leaving 9 bases between them. This CDR3 contains 11 residues.

The chain couples TRBV7-9 to TRBJ2-5, with TRBD1 matching 9 bases. Looked up from germline, CDR1 is SEHNR and CDR2 is FQNEAQ (reference sequence). Trimming cost V 3 bases and J 1 base; bases outside gene matches: 0. The CDR3 is 14 residues long. DNA for the CDR3: TGTGCCAGCAGCTTGGACAGGGGCCAAGAGACCCAGTACTTC. Residues: CASSLDRGQETQYF.

The chain has TRBV7-9 and TRBJ2-5, with D possibly being TRBD1 (5 bases). Trimming removed 5 bases at V and 2 bases at J, with 12 bases between. The CDR3 contains 14 residues. Germline V CDR1 and CDR2: SEHNR, FQNEAQ (reference sequence). The CDR3 protein is CASSVRTTQETQYF. The CDR3 bases are TGTGCCAGCAGCGTACGGACAACTCAAGAGACCCAGTACTTC. The full variable domain, in which reference TRBV7-9 and TRBJ2-5 provide the parts outside the CDR3, is DTGVSQNPRHKITKRGQNVTFRCDPISEHNRLYWYRQTLGQGPEFLTYFQNEAQLEKSRLLSDRFSAERPKGSFSTLEIQRTEQGDSAMYLCASSVRTTQETQYFGPGTRLLVL.

V and J are TRBV10-3 and TRBJ2-2, with 9 bases fitting TRBD2. Trimming took 7 bases from V and 1 from J; bases not matched to a gene: 16. This CDR3 region has 19 residues. CDR1 is ENHRY, CDR2 SYGVKD, per germline. CDR3 amino acids: CAINGGQSGTSRNTGELFF. DNA for the CDR3: TGTGCCATCAACGGTGGGCAGTCCGGGACTAGCAGGAACACCGGGGAGCTGTTTTTT.

This chain joins TRBV11-1 and TRBJ1-3; a weak D match, TRBD1 (5 bases). This CDR3 is 15 amino acids long. Germline CDR1 SGHAT, CDR2 FQDESV (reference sequence). The V and J ends lost 8 bases and 1 base respectively, with 15 bases between them. The CDR3 DNA reads as TGTGCCAGCCGCCGGGGGGAGACATCTGGAAACACCATATATTTT. Its translation: CASRRGETSGNTIYF.